A single sample gave rise to the 25 T cell receptor beta chains below, sequenced in a study of blood T cell repertoires in COVID-19. The assay was immunoSEQ multiplex PCR, and TCRdb's table has in-frame clones only and misses some. The table shows under 300,000 clones, with about nine tenths occurring only once. Material: peripheral blood. These receptors were taken from a woman aged 35 to 49 with acute or convalescent COVID-19.

The chain carries TRBV19 and TRBJ1-2, with a possible D match to TRBD1 (5 bases). Per germline, CDR1 LNHDA and CDR2 SQIVND (reference sequence). The CDR3 is 14 residues long. Trimming stripped 7 bases from V and 0 bases from J, with 12 bases between. In nucleotides, the CDR3 is TGTGCCAGTACGGAACAAGGGGCTAACTATGGCTACACCTTC. Amino acid sequence: CASTEQGANYGYTF.

As concerns this clone: This specimen includes other DNA sequences encoding the same CDR3. V and J are TRBV5-1 and TRBJ2-3; 9 nucleotides line up with TRBD1. V dropped 4 bases and J dropped 3; count of bases not matched to a gene: 3. CDR1 and CDR2 from the germline V gene are SGHRS and YFSETQ. The CDR3 is made up of 14 amino acids. CDR3 DNA: TGCGCCAGCAGCCGTGGACAGGGGACAGATACGCAGTATTTT. This translates into CASSRGQGTDTQYF.

CDR3 bases: TGTGCCAGCAGGATTGACTTGGAGCAGCCCCAGCATTTT. It yields the protein CASRIDLEQPQHF. The rearrangement uses TRBV6-5 and TRBJ1-5; D not certain. V shed 6 bases and J shed 7 bases, with 13 bases lying between them. CDR1 is MNHEY, CDR2 SVGAGI, per germline. The CDR3 runs 13 residues.

This chain joins TRBV5-6 and TRBJ1-6; no definite D call. This CDR3 contains 12 residues. V lost 2 bases and J 7 bases, leaving 4 bases between the germline ends. Per the germline V gene, CDR1 is SGHDT and CDR2 is YYEEEE. The CDR3 DNA sequence: TGTGCCAGCAGCTTCGGGAATTCACCCCTCCACTTT. Amino acid sequence: CASSFGNSPLHF.

The V call is TRBV13, the J call TRBJ2-1, with unresolved D. V dropped 3 bases and J dropped 6 bases, with 12 bases sitting between them. CDR3 size: 14 residues. The germline gives CDR1 PRHDT, CDR2 FYEKMQ (reference sequence). The CDR3 region is CASSFLHPLNEQFF. In nucleotides, the CDR3 is TGTGCCAGCAGCTTCTTACATCCCCTCAATGAGCAGTTCTTC.

This sequence joins TRBV5-1 and TRBJ1-1, with 8 bases aligning to TRBD1. CDR3 length: 16 amino acids. Germline lookup yields CDR1 SGHRS and CDR2 YFSETQ. V shed 2 bases and J 0 bases; nucleotides not matched to a gene: 6. The CDR3 is CASSFGQGGMNTEAFF. CDR3 nucleotides: TGCGCCAGCAGCTTTGGACAGGGTGGAATGAACACTGAAGCTTTCTTT.

CDR3 DNA sequence: TGTGCCAGCAGCGTGGGACAGGGAGGTAAGGGCTACACCTTC. Encoded protein: CASSVGQGGKGYTF. V is TRBV5-6 and J is TRBJ1-2, with 9 bases lining up with TRBD1. V shed 4 bases, J shed 8 bases, and the junction held 9 bases outside the gene matches. The germline CDR1 and CDR2 sequences are SGHDT and YYEEEE. CDR3 size: 14 residues.

The gene calls are TRBV7-9 and TRBJ1-1; 8 nucleotides line up with TRBD1. This CDR3 comprises 18 residues. Trimming took 2 bases from V and 0 from J; bases not matched to a gene: 11. CDR1 and CDR2 (germline): SEHNR, FQNEAQ (reference sequence). CDR3 sequence reads: CASSLILGQAVMNTEAFF. CDR3 nucleotides: TGTGCCAGCAGCTTAATTTTGGGACAGGCGGTGATGAACACTGAAGCTTTCTTT.

The count of this clone is one. This sequence joins TRBV9 and TRBJ1-2, with no clear D. V was cut by 3 bases and J by 7 bases, with 19 bases left in between. CDR1 and CDR2 (germline): SGDLS, YYNGEE. This CDR3 spans 15 amino acids. DNA for the CDR3: TGTGCCAGCAGCGGGGGATTTCGGACCAGCGGTGGCTACACCTTC. Amino acids: CASSGGFRTSGGYTF. Based on the CDR3 plus reference TRBV9 and TRBJ1-2, the full variable domain is DSGVTQTPKHLITATGQRVTLRCSPRSGDLSVYWYQQSLDQGLQFLIQYYNGEERAKGNILERFSAQQFPDLHSELNLSSLELGDSALYFCASSGGFRTSGGYTFGSGTRLTVV.

The chain couples TRBV19 to TRBJ1-5; 9 bases map to TRBD1. The germline gives CDR1 LNHDA, CDR2 SQIVND (reference sequence). The CDR3 contains 16 residues. Losses at the gene ends were 3 bases for V and 6 bases for J; bases not matched to a gene: 9. The CDR3 DNA reads as TGTGCCAGTAGTATGGTCGGGACAGGGAATAGTCAGCCCCAGCATTTT. Protein sequence: CASSMVGTGNSQPQHF.

CDR3 nucleotides: TGTGCTAGTGGTTTGGGACAGGGGAACAATTCACCCCTCCACTTT. It codes for CASGLGQGNNSPLHF. The gene calls are TRBV12-5 and TRBJ1-6; 8 bases agree with TRBD1. The trim removed 1 base at V and 7 bases at J, leaving 3 bases unmatched. CDR3 length equals 15 residues. Germline V CDR1 and CDR2: LGHNT, FRNRAP.

V usage is TRBV21-1 and J usage is TRBJ1-1; the table's D call of TRBD1 was not tested on the DNA. TRBV21-1 is marked as a pseudogene. The CDR3 has 16 amino acids. CDR3 residues: CASSSKWDRGESEAFF. DNA of the CDR3: TGTGCCAGCAGCTCAAAATGGGACAGGGGGGAGTCTGAAGCTTTCTTT.

V is TRBV19 and J is TRBJ1-1; 7 bases are shared with TRBD1. This CDR3 has 15 amino acids. Germline V gene sequence: CDR1 LNHDA, CDR2 SQIVND (reference sequence). V was clipped by 8 bases and J by 2 bases; unmatched bases: 11. CDR3 DNA: TGTGCCAGTCAATATTTGACAGGGCCCAACACTGAAGCTTTCTTT. Protein sequence: CASQYLTGPNTEAFF.

The chain employs TRBV24-1 and TRBJ1-2; no clear D gene. The germline V and J ends were trimmed by 1 base and 7 bases, with 6 bases remaining between them. The CDR3 runs 12 residues. Germline CDR1 and CDR2: KGHDR and SFDVKD. Written as DNA, the CDR3 is TGTGCCACCAGTGATTTAGGAGGTGGCTACACCTTC. It encodes CATSDLGGGYTF.

The rearrangement uses TRBV6-6 and TRBJ2-5; D is ambiguous. The germline V and J ends were trimmed by 6 bases and 5 bases, with 13 bases remaining between them. Germline V gives CDR1 MNHNY, CDR2 SVGAGI (reference sequence). The CDR3 is made up of 13 amino acids. CDR3 nucleotide sequence: TGTGCCAGCAGACCCCTTCCCGGGGAGACCCAGTACTTC. Protein sequence: CASRPLPGETQYF.

The chain joins TRBV5-4 to TRBJ2-7, with TRBD2 identical over 8 bases. The CDR3 spans 15 residues. V gave up 3 bases and J gave up 6 bases; unmatched junction bases: 11. Germline CDR1 is SGHNT and CDR2 is YYREEE (reference sequence). The CDR3 loop reads CASSSPGTSLSEQYV. CDR3 nucleotide sequence: TGTGCCAGCAGCTCTCCCGGGACTAGTCTTTCCGAGCAGTACGTC.

The chain is built from TRBV6-5 and TRBJ2-5, with 11 positions matching TRBD1. With 8 bases clipped from V and 9 bases from J, the junction kept 8 bases outside the gene matches. The CDR3 is made up of 13 amino acids. Looked up from germline, CDR1 is MNHEY and CDR2 is SVGAGI. The CDR3 region is CASWGQGEVAQYF. In DNA form, the CDR3 reads TGTGCCAGCTGGGGACAGGGGGAGGTGGCCCAGTACTTC.

CDR3 sequence: CASSNMGTLNTEAFF. In nucleotides, the CDR3 is TGTGCCAGCAGTAACATGGGGACATTGAACACTGAAGCTTTCTTT. The rearrangement joins TRBV2 to TRBJ1-1; D is possibly TRBD1 (6 bases). The CDR3 has 15 residues. With 5 bases removed from V and 0 bases from J, the gap between germline ends came to 13 bases. CDR1 and CDR2 (germline): SNHLY, FYNNEI.

V gene TRBV5-5 combines with J gene TRBJ1-1, with 10 bases identical to TRBD1. CDR3 length equals 16 residues. The junction had 6 bases not matched to a gene; V was cut back by 3 bases and J by 1 base. The germline V gene has CDR1 SGHKS and CDR2 YYEKEE (reference sequence). CDR3 protein: CASSSGQGRWNTEAFF. CDR3 nucleotides: TGTGCCAGCAGCTCGGGACAGGGGCGGTGGAACACTGAAGCTTTCTTT. Using reference TRBV5-5 and TRBJ1-1 for the parts outside the CDR3, the full variable domain is DAGVTQSPTHLIKTRGQQVTLRCSPISGHKSVSWYQQVLGQGPQFIFQYYEKEERGRGNFPDRFSARQFPNYSSELNVNALLLGDSALYLCASSSGQGRWNTEAFFGQGTRLTVV.

The V call is TRBV3-1 (or the pseudogene TRBV3-2), the J call TRBJ1-3, with D tentatively TRBD1 (6 bases). V lost 1 base and J lost 3, with 13 bases in between. Germline-derived CDR1 and CDR2 are LGHDT and YNNKEL (reference sequence). CDR3 length: 16 residues. The CDR3 region has the DNA TGTGCCAGCAGCCAAGGCCCAGGGGAGGGTGGAAACACCATATATTTT. Residues: CASSQGPGEGGNTIYF.

In DNA form, the CDR3 reads TGTGCCAGCAGCCGGCGGGGTGAGGAGACCCAGTACTTC. Translated: CASSRRGEETQYF. The chain couples TRBV3-1 (or the pseudogene TRBV3-2) to TRBJ2-5, with a weak D call TRBD2 (6 bases). The CDR3 runs 13 residues. The V gene lost 4 bases and the J gene lost 5 bases, with 11 bases spanning the gap. The germline V gene has CDR1 LGHDT and CDR2 YNNKEL (reference sequence).

The rearrangement links TRBV5-4 to TRBJ1-1; D unresolved. This CDR3 spans 14 amino acids. V was cut by 4 bases and J by 1 base, with 11 bases left in between. CDR1 and CDR2 from the germline V gene are SGHNT and YYREEE (reference sequence). DNA of the CDR3: TGTGCCAGCAGCGGCGCGGCGTGGAACACTGAAGCTTTCTTT. It encodes CASSGAAWNTEAFF. The full variable domain, completed using reference TRBV5-4 and TRBJ1-1, is ETGVTQSPTHLIKTRGQQVTLRCSSQSGHNTVSWYQQALGQGPQFIFQYYREEENGRGNFPPRFSGLQFPNYSSELNVNALELDDSALYLCASSGAAWNTEAFFGQGTRLTVV.

This chain uses TRBV29-1 with TRBJ2-3, with unresolved D. Germline V gives CDR1 SQVTM, CDR2 ANQGSEA. The V end was cut by 4 bases, the J end by 2 bases, with 7 bases between. CDR3 length equals 12 residues. This CDR3 reads CSVVTPTDTQYF. Here the CDR3 DNA reads TGCAGCGTTGTCACACCCACAGATACGCAGTATTTT.

The chain has TRBV6-4 and TRBJ1-1, with D possibly TRBD1 on 5 matching bases. Germline V CDR1 and CDR2: MRHNA, SNTAGT. The CDR3 sequence is 14 residues long. Between the trimmed V and J ends, which lost 8 bases and 1 base, there was a span of 14 bases. The CDR3 here is CASLQSTGNTEAFF. The CDR3 DNA is TGTGCCAGCCTCCAAAGCACAGGGAACACTGAAGCTTTCTTT.

The rearrangement uses TRBV4-1 and TRBJ2-3, with 14 positions matching TRBD2. This CDR3 region has 17 residues. After removal of 0 bases from V and 6 bases from J, the junction contained 5 bases not matched to a gene. CDR1 MGHRA and CDR2 YSYEKL come from the germline V gene. The CDR3 nucleotides are TGCGCCAGCAGCCAAGATAGGACTAGCGGGGGGCGGGATACGCAGTATTTT. Amino acids: CASSQDRTSGGRDTQYF.